The 17 T cell receptor beta chains listed next were all sequenced from one sample in a study of T-cell memory formation after mild COVID-19. TCRdb re-analysed the 5' RACE reads in MiXCR, keeping a single row per CDR3 protein. The sample contains about 560,000 distinct CDR3 sequences, 15% to 20% of which appear only once. What was sequenced was PBMCs or a T cell subset sorted from them (not recorded which). These receptors all stem from an adult woman who had mild COVID-19 (a few samples of this study predate the infection). Cell type and time point are not known.

This clonotype appeared a single time. This chain connects TRBV30 to TRBJ2-7; 8 bases line up with TRBD2. CDR3 length: 13 residues. Germline V CDR1 and CDR2: GTSNPN, SVGIG (reference sequence). After removal of 0 bases from V and 4 bases from J, the junction contained 2 bases not matched to a gene. The CDR3 coding sequence is TGTGCCTGGAGTGTAGGCGGGGGGTACGAGCAGTACTTC. This sequence encodes CAWSVGGGYEQYF.

V is TRBV6-1 and J is TRBJ2-5; 11 bases match TRBD2. Germline-derived CDR1 and CDR2 are MNHNS and SASEGT. V shed 0 bases and J 1 base; nucleotides not matched to a gene: 7. CDR3 length equals 18 residues. For the CDR3, the DNA is TGTGCCAGCAGTGAAGCGGGGGGGACTAGCGGATCCCAAGAGACCCAGTACTTC. As protein: CASSEAGGTSGSQETQYF.

The chain is built from TRBV12-3 or TRBV12-4 and TRBJ1-1; D remains unclear. Deletions cut 6 bases from V and 13 bases from J, with 15 bases between. The CDR3 consists of 11 residues. The CDR3 DNA reads as TGTGCCAGCAGGAGTTACAAGGACCTTTTCTTT. Translation gives CASRSYKDLFF.

This clonotype was seen a handful of times. The gene calls are TRBV4-1 and TRBJ2-7, with 9 bases aligning to TRBD1. Germline values: CDR1 MGHRA, CDR2 YSYEKL. V lost 1 base and J lost 5; bases outside the gene matches: 9. This CDR3 has 16 amino acids. Here the CDR3 reads CASSQAWTGEYDEQYF. The CDR3 DNA reads TGCGCCAGCAGCCAAGCCTGGACAGGGGAGTACGACGAGCAGTACTTC.

This clonotype was seen a few times. The rearrangement uses TRBV7-2 and TRBJ2-2, with D possibly being TRBD1 or TRBD2 (5 bases each). The germline V gene encodes CDR1 SGHTA and CDR2 FQGNSA. This CDR3 is 15 amino acids long. The germline V and J ends were trimmed by 7 bases and 8 bases, with 20 bases remaining between them. In DNA form, the CDR3 reads TGTGCCAGCACCCTGGGGGATCGGAGAGTTGGGGAGCTGTTTTTT. Its translation: CASTLGDRRVGELFF.

There are many counts of this clonotype. V and J are TRBV6-1 and TRBJ2-2, with 9 bases aligning to TRBD2. Germline-derived CDR1 and CDR2 are MNHNS and SASEGT. This CDR3 region has 14 residues. The trim removed 4 bases at V and 3 bases at J, leaving 0 bases unmatched. The CDR3 sequence is CASSGLADTGELFF. The CDR3 bases are TGTGCCAGCAGTGGACTAGCGGACACCGGGGAGCTGTTTTTT.

In this sample, this clonotype turned up a few times. The chain is built from TRBV20-1 and TRBJ1-1; TRBD1 matches at 7 bases. Germline CDR1 is DFQATT and CDR2 is SNEGSKA (reference sequence). Trimming cost V 4 bases and J 7 bases; bases outside gene matches: 9. This CDR3 spans 13 amino acids. DNA of the CDR3: TGCAGTGCTACAGGGACAGATGTAAATGAAGCTTTCTTT. Translation gives CSATGTDVNEAFF.

The CDR3, as DNA: TGTGCCAGCAGCCAAGGGGCAGGGATGAACACTGAAGCTTTCTTT. Protein: CASSQGAGMNTEAFF. The chain uses TRBV4-2 and TRBJ1-1; D perhaps matches TRBD1 (5 bases). V was cut by 1 base and J by 0 bases, with 9 bases left in between. Germline V CDR1 and CDR2: LGHNA, YNFKEQ. The CDR3 has 15 amino acids.

The J gene is TRBJ2-3, the V gene TRBV27; maybe TRBD1 (5 bases). V gave up 4 bases and J gave up 4 bases, with 15 bases separating them. This CDR3 is 15 amino acids long. The germline gives CDR1 MNHEY, CDR2 SMNVEV (reference sequence). CDR3 amino acids: CASSSDTLLADTQYF. CDR3 DNA: TGTGCCAGCAGTTCGGACACGCTTCTAGCAGATACGCAGTATTTT.

The CDR3 sequence is CASSQAPSRELYEQYF. The CDR3 coding sequence is TGCGCCAGCAGCCAAGCGCCCTCCAGGGAGCTATACGAGCAGTACTTC. This chain connects TRBV4-3 to TRBJ2-7; D may match TRBD1 or TRBD2 (5 bases each). V lost 1 base to trimming and J lost 4 bases, with 17 bases between them. This CDR3 spans 16 amino acids. Germline V CDR1 and CDR2: LGHNA, YSLEER.

The chain combines TRBV20-1 with TRBJ2-7; 9 nucleotides line up with TRBD2. CDR3 length equals 15 residues. V dropped 4 bases and J dropped 2; count of bases not matched to a gene: 9. Germline assignment: CDR1 DFQATT and CDR2 SNEGSKA (reference sequence). The CDR3: CSAIGPSSGTYEQYF. CDR3 bases: TGCAGTGCTATAGGTCCGTCTAGCGGGACCTACGAGCAGTACTTC.

V usage is TRBV20-1 and J usage is TRBJ2-7; D unresolved. V gave up 1 base and J gave up 0 bases, with 4 bases separating them. Germline assignment: CDR1 DFQATT and CDR2 SNEGSKA (reference sequence). The CDR3 sequence is 12 residues long. CDR3 loop: CSARGSSYEQYF. The DNA for the CDR3 is TGCAGTGCTAGAGGGAGCTCCTACGAGCAGTACTTC.

As DNA, the CDR3 is TGCAGTGCCTCCGGGACAGTGAGCACCGGGGAGCTGTTTTTT. Amino acids: CSASGTVSTGELFF. The chain couples TRBV20-1 to TRBJ2-2; 7 nucleotides align to TRBD1. V gave up 6 bases and J gave up 4 bases; unmatched junction bases: 8. Germline V gene sequence: CDR1 DFQATT, CDR2 SNEGSKA (reference sequence). The length of the CDR3 is 14 residues.

This chain connects TRBV20-1 to TRBJ2-3; D is possibly TRBD2 (5 bases). V lost 3 bases to trimming and J lost 3 bases, with 16 bases between them. The CDR3 runs 15 residues. CDR1 and CDR2 (germline): DFQATT, SNEGSKA (reference sequence). CDR3 in DNA: TGCAGTGCTAGTTCCAGACAAGGGAGTACAGATACGCAGTATTTT. This codes for CSASSRQGSTDTQYF.

The rearrangement uses TRBV6-2 or TRBV6-3 and TRBJ2-1; 8 bases fit TRBD2. This CDR3 comprises 18 residues. Germline lookup yields CDR1 MNHEY and CDR2 SVGEGT. Losses at the gene ends were 3 bases for V and 4 bases for J; bases not matched to a gene: 14. The CDR3 DNA follows: TGTGCCAGCAGTTATTTGCGTAGGGTACTAGCGGATTACAATGAGCAGTTCTTC. Translation: CASSYLRRVLADYNEQFF.

This clonotype was recorded a few times. The chain employs TRBV4-3 and TRBJ2-7; TRBD2 agrees at 14 bases. The V and J ends lost 3 bases and 4 bases, in that order; junction bases with no gene match: 8. CDR3 length: 17 residues. The germline V gene has CDR1 LGHNA and CDR2 YSLEER. The CDR3 protein is CASSHIGLAGGPYEQYF. The CDR3 DNA follows: TGCGCCAGCAGCCACATCGGACTAGCGGGAGGACCATACGAGCAGTACTTC.

This clonotype was seen only a few times. V usage is TRBV21-1 and J usage is TRBJ2-4; TRBD1, as called in the table, went unchecked against the DNA. TRBV21-1 is classified as a pseudogene. The CDR3 is 16 amino acids. The CDR3 spells CASSKACGGREDIQYF. CDR3 coding DNA: TGTGCCAGCAGCAAGGCGTGCGGGGGGCGAGAGGACATTCAGTACTTC.